This T cell receptor beta chain was identified during a study of siplizumab effects on memory and regulatory T cells. Study-wide results and caveats: Unstimulated subsets were the mapping target of only a minor fraction of alloreactive clones. Alloreactive sequences whose origin lay in unstimulated CD4+ memory cells were significantly reduced by siplizumab. Naive T cells apparently outstripped memory cells in diversity and seemed major alloresponse contributors.

Clones were sequenced by immunoSEQ multiplex PCR, and TCRdb holds only the in-frame ones, with some missing. In the table there are some 100,000 clones, roughly 94% of which are singletons. The CDR3 is 16 residues long. The V end lost 4 bases, the J end lost 1 base, and 17 bases lay between the germline ends. Germline lookup yields CDR1 SGDLS and CDR2 YYNGEE. As concerns this clone: Antigen specificity is unknown.

This TCR derives from a human donor in good health. Sample: Tregs sorted from blood. The rearrangement links TRBV9 to TRBJ1-1; TRBD1 might be the D (5 bases). The CDR3 DNA follows: TGTGCCAGCAGCCCGGGGGTCGGGGTGGGGAACACTGAAGCTTTCTTT. Its protein is CASSPGVGVGNTEAFF.